The 13 T cell receptor beta chains listed next were all sequenced from one sample in a study of blood T cell repertoires in COVID-19. The protocol was immunoSEQ multiplex PCR, while the TCRdb copy is restricted to in-frame clones and leaves out a portion. The table lists 55,000 to 85,000 clones, about four fifths of them singletons. The sequenced sample consisted of peripheral blood. The receptors were sampled from a woman in her seventies with acute or convalescent COVID-19.

Only a few counts were recorded for this clone. The chain combines TRBV10-3 with TRBJ1-6, with 8 bases identical to TRBD1. J gave up 6 bases and V 2 bases, and 0 bases lay outside the gene matches. The CDR3 spans 14 residues. In germline, CDR1 is ENHRY, CDR2 SYGVKD. The CDR3 here is CAISEQGANSPLHF. The CDR3 coding sequence is TGTGCCATCAGTGAGCAGGGGGCTAATTCACCCCTCCACTTT.

The chain is built from TRBV7-2 and TRBJ2-3; maybe TRBD2 (5 bases). The CDR3 is 15 amino acids. Germline V gene sequence: CDR1 SGHTA, CDR2 FQGNSA. The germline V and J ends were trimmed by 3 bases and 0 bases, with 10 bases remaining between them. The CDR3 region has the DNA TGTGCCAGCAGCTTCAGCCAGCGGAGCACAGATACGCAGTATTTT. Protein product: CASSFSQRSTDTQYF.

The chain links TRBV9 to TRBJ2-4; the D gene is possibly TRBD2 (6 bases). Germline CDR1 reads SGDLS; CDR2 reads YYNGEE. The CDR3 sequence is 15 residues long. V was shortened by 10 bases and J by 3 bases, with 20 bases between the two germline ends. CDR3 protein: CAGGCGNFVKNIQYF. In DNA form, the CDR3 reads TGTGCCGGAGGTTGCGGGAATTTCGTCAAAAACATTCAGTACTTC. The full variable domain, in which reference TRBV9 and TRBJ2-4 provide the parts outside the CDR3, is DSGVTQTPKHLITATGQRVTLRCSPRSGDLSVYWYQQSLDQGLQFLIQYYNGEERAKGNILERFSAQQFPDLHSELNLSSLELGDSALYFCAGGCGNFVKNIQYFGAGTRLSVL.

This clone occurred once. Different DNA sequences within this sample yield the same CDR3. This chain links TRBV11-3 with TRBJ2-3, with a possible D match to TRBD2 (6 bases). The V and J ends lost 3 bases and 5 bases respectively, with 9 bases between them. This CDR3 spans 13 amino acids. Germline values: CDR1 SGHNT, CDR2 YENEEA. The CDR3 reads CASSFTGEDTQYF. The CDR3 DNA reads TGTGCCAGCAGCTTTACGGGGGAAGATACGCAGTATTTT.

The chain has TRBV19 and TRBJ2-7, with 10 bases matching TRBD1. V lost 4 bases to trimming and J lost 2 bases; unmatched junction nucleotides: 11. Germline CDR1 is LNHDA and CDR2 is SQIVND (reference sequence). The CDR3 is made up of 17 amino acids. The CDR3 spells CASSTGTGDEITYEQYF. In DNA, the CDR3 is TGTGCCAGTAGTACCGGGACAGGGGACGAAATCACCTACGAGCAGTACTTC.

The chain combines TRBV15 with TRBJ2-2; the match to TRBD2 covers 8 bases. V gave up 3 bases and J gave up 6 bases; unmatched junction bases: 9. The germline V gene has CDR1 LNHNV and CDR2 YYDKDF (reference sequence). This CDR3 is 16 amino acids long. CDR3 region: CATSRPRGAVPGELFF. The DNA of the CDR3 is TGTGCCACCAGCAGGCCGCGGGGGGCCGTACCCGGGGAGCTGTTTTTT.

This rearrangement joins TRBV12-3 or TRBV12-4 to TRBJ1-2, with 7 bases matching TRBD1. The CDR3 covers 13 residues. Trimming removed 6 bases from V and 5 bases from J; junction bases left unmatched: 6. The CDR3 DNA reads TGTGCCAGCAGCACCGGGACAGAATATGGCTACACCTTC. It yields the protein CASSTGTEYGYTF.

This chain connects TRBV20-1 to TRBJ2-3; 9 bases fit TRBD1. CDR3 length: 11 residues. Germline loops: CDR1 DFQATT, CDR2 SNEGSKA (reference sequence). V dropped 6 bases and J dropped 10; count of bases not matched to a gene: 5. CDR3 sequence: CSAEQGAAQYF. The CDR3, as DNA: TGCAGTGCAGAACAGGGGGCTGCGCAGTATTTT.

The gene calls are TRBV5-5 and TRBJ1-1; a weak D match, TRBD1 (6 bases). Germline CDR1 is SGHKS and CDR2 is YYEKEE (reference sequence). This CDR3 is 13 amino acids long. The V end lost 0 bases, the J end lost 7 bases, and 10 bases lay between the germline ends. CDR3 DNA: TGTGCCAGCAGCTTGGGGGGACACCTTGAAGCTTTCTTT. It yields the protein CASSLGGHLEAFF.

The V call is TRBV6-1, the J call TRBJ1-5, with D hard to call. Trimming left V 0 bases short and J 3 bases short, with 9 bases between. Germline assignment: CDR1 MNHNS and CDR2 SASEGT. The CDR3 totals 15 residues. The CDR3 DNA follows: TGTGCCAGCAGTGAAGCGCTACAGCTCAATCAGCCCCAGCATTTT. This sequence encodes CASSEALQLNQPQHF.

The J gene is TRBJ2-3, the V gene TRBV5-5, with 8 bases matching TRBD2. This CDR3 spans 14 amino acids. CDR1 is SGHKS, CDR2 YYEKEE, per germline (reference sequence). V lost 3 bases, J lost 4 bases, and 4 bases stayed unmatched. CDR3 coding DNA: TGTGCCAGCAGCTGGGGACTAGTCGCAGATACGCAGTATTTT. This gives the protein CASSWGLVADTQYF.

The count of this clone is one. The chain has TRBV9 and TRBJ1-2; 10 positions agree with TRBD1. CDR1 and CDR2 from the germline V gene are SGDLS and YYNGEE. This CDR3 contains 15 residues. Unmatched junction bases numbered 6, after V lost 4 bases and J lost 3 bases. Here the CDR3 DNA reads TGTGCCAGCAGCCCGGGGACAGGGGAGTACTATGGCTACACCTTC. Translation gives CASSPGTGEYYGYTF.

The CDR3 reads CASSTSPGQGRQPQHF. The CDR3 DNA follows: TGTGCCAGTAGCACCAGCCCGGGACAGGGCAGACAGCCCCAGCATTTT. This chain connects TRBV19 to TRBJ1-5, with 9 bases fitting TRBD1. The J segment lost 7 bases and the V segment lost 6 bases, leaving 13 bases of the junction unmatched. Germline V gene data show CDR1 as LNHDA and CDR2 as SQIVND (reference sequence). The CDR3 sequence is 16 residues long.